The sequence of this T cell receptor beta chain was determined in a study of shared clonotypes between healthy human individuals. CDR3 length: 14 amino acids. Trimming shortened V by 8 bases and J by 8 bases, and 19 bases separated the two germline ends. Per the germline V gene, CDR1 is MNHNY and CDR2 is SVGAGI (reference sequence). TCRdb's copy holds only in-frame clones and misses some; the assay was immunoSEQ multiplex PCR. The table includes about 1.1 million clones, about 80% detected once. The chain couples TRBV6-6 to TRBJ1-3; tentative D call: TRBD1 (5 bases). The sequenced sample consisted of memory CD4+ T cells from PBMCs. The subset here: CD45RA-negative fraction. The clonotype comes from a man aged 18 to 29 in good health. Some clones in this sample may be carry-over from other donors' samples. The CDR3: CASGLRGQGDTIYF. CDR3 DNA sequence: TGTGCCAGCGGGCTCCGCGGGCAAGGGGACACCATATATTTT.